This T cell receptor beta chain was obtained from a study of T cells in Graves' hyperthyroidism and ophthalmopathy (dated by TCRdb to the late 2010s). The study in broad terms: Peripheral blood samples were taken at the time of initial diagnosis, prior to any treatment. To identify TCR V-J signatures that set the groups apart, the researchers used a discovery cohort of approximately 98 patients, made up of under 50 with Graves' ophthalmopathy and about 55 with stable Graves' hyperthyroidism. An independent validation cohort of under 20 hyperthyroidism patients and about 16 patients who later progressed to ophthalmopathy tested prospective prediction of ophthalmopathy. The roughly 94 discovery patients were randomly split 7:3 into training and test sets. In about 6 Graves' hyperthyroidism patients, the study also compared T-cell repertoires from thyroid tissue with T-cell repertoires from blood. Once sampling was done, hyperthyroidism patients were given methimazole at a starting dose of 30 mg daily, whereas ophthalmopathy patients were given high-dose intravenous methylprednisolone. The paper describes TCR Vbeta CDR3 sequencing of about 140 peripheral blood samples, made up of about 41 ophthalmopathy patients, approximately 73 hyperthyroidism patients and 17 progressor patients.

Here is what the overall study found, with its caveats: A 13 V-J signature model separated ophthalmopathy from stable hyperthyroidism, with roughly 88% sensitivity and just under 84% specificity in cross-validation and 80%/75% in testing. In validation, progression to ophthalmopathy was predicted by the model with almost 71% sensitivity and 72% to 80% specificity, a median of about 6 months before onset. No statistical method was used to fix the sample size in advance, and group allocation was not hidden from the investigators. Most expanded thyroid clonotypes (frequency above 0.001) were also detected in blood, suggesting blood repertoires may reflect thyroid immune responses.

Ophthalmopathy patients had moderately to severely active disease, Clinical Activity Score of at least 3, NOSPECS grade of at least 4, and duration under 3 months. Exclusion was applied to patients with uncontrolled infections, other autoimmune diseases, pregnancy or lactation. Diagnoses were based on clinical symptoms, serum thyroxine and TRAb, thyroid ultrasound and orbital computed tomography. PBMCs were isolated from 10 ml of fresh peripheral blood by Ficoll-Paque density gradient centrifugation. Total RNA was extracted using Trizol reagent, and RNA quality was assessed on an Agilent 2100 Bioanalyzer. There are many counts of this clonotype. The antigen it binds to is not known. No much larger clone exists at a distance of one base, and base qualities are not known. The TCR beta CDR3 regions were amplified from the RNA transcripts. The TCR CDR3 was subjected to a first round of RT-PCR using the HTBI primer set and the Qiagen OneStep RT-PCR kit. Libraries were constructed in a second round of multiplex PCR, after which size selection and purification were performed. Libraries were sequenced paired-end with 100 bp reads on an Illumina HiSeq2000. In the original analysis: SOAPnuke was used to process the raw data, removing reads that contained adapters or uncalled bases, had a mean Phred below 15, or lacked an exact match to the constant primer or identifier. COPE v1.2.5 was used to merge the high-quality paired reads, and each unique nucleotide sequence was defined as a clonotype. Clonotypes were aligned to IMGT TRBV, TRBD and TRBJ reference segments using MiTCR v1.1. Analysis was restricted to V-J combinations with a frequency above 0.0001, which covered about 99% of repertoires. A TCS score was defined as the ratio of F50 (clonal expansion) to E x V (chaos), with BLOSUM62-based TCRdist applied between CDR3 peptides within each V-J. Welch's t-statistics and random forest reduced some 510 V-J features to about 13, which were used in a naive Bayes classifier (R e1071). TCRdb trimmed the raw reads at Q25, called clones with MiXCR and kept productive beta chains. Records with the same CDR3 protein are collapsed into one entry carrying the most frequent genes and DNA. TCRdb assigned the V and J calls; the authors' analysis was not used. The sample profile shows 620,000 or so distinct CDR3 sequences; about 14% of them were found once. The top ten clonotypes cover approximately 12% of the sample.

CDR1 and CDR2 were assigned from the germline V gene (reference sequence) as SEHNR and FQNEAQ. The CDR3 starts with the cysteine, ends with the phenylalanine, and has 12 residues. Here the CDR3 DNA is all that survives: 36 bases in frame from base 1. V loses 6 bases of germline sequence and J loses 6 bases, and the interval between the two ends is 9 bases. The receptor chain draws on TRBV7-9 and TRBJ2-1; there is no confident call for the D gene. Sequencing was done on a sample of blood. The TCR was taken from a woman in her forties or fifties with Graves' ophthalmopathy. The DNA sequence is as follows: TGTGCCAGCAGTAGACTCAGCAATGAGCAGTTCTTC. Protein translation: CASSRLSNEQFF.